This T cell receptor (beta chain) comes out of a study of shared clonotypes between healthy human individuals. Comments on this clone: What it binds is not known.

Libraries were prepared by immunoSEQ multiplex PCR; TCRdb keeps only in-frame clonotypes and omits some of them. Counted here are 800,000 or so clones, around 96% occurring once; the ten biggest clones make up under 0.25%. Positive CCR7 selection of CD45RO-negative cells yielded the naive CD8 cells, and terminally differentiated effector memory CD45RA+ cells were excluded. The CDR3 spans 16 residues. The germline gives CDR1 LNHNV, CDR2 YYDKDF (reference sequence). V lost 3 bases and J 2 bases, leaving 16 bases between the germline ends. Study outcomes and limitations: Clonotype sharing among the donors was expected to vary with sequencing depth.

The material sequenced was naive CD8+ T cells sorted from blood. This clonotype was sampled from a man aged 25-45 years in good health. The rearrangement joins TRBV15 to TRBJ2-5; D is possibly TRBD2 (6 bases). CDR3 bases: TGTGCCACCAGCAGGGTTGTAGTAGCGGTGCAAGAGACCCAGTACTTC. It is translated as CATSRVVVAVQETQYF.